This T cell receptor (beta chain) was found in a study of graft-versus-host responses after intestinal transplantation. The overall study: Tacrolimus plus steroids were given to all recipients for roughly three years, preceded by anti-thymocyte globulin induction.

Trimming left V 3 bases short and J 1 base short, with 7 bases between. The CDR3 length is 15 residues. Germline V CDR1 and CDR2: SNHLY, FYNNEI. Notes on this clone: Its antigen is still unknown.

The data were produced by immunoSEQ multiplex PCR, yet TCRdb's version contains in-frame clones alone and is incomplete. The table includes 81,000 or so clones, approximately 92% detected once. The J gene is TRBJ2-6, the V gene TRBV2; weak D call: TRBD1 (6 bases). The material was unstimulated CD8+ T cells sorted from spleen or lymph node cells, obtained before transplant. The sequence was collected from a human donor who was the organ donor for an intestinal transplant. The CDR3 DNA is TGTGCCAGCAGTGAGACAGGTTCTGGGGCCAACGTCCTGACTTTC. This gives the protein CASSETGSGANVLTF.